This record covers a single T cell receptor (beta chain). This specimen belongs to a study of cytomegalovirus exposure and HLA in healthy donors. The CDR3 runs to 17 residues. The trim removed 1 base at V and 4 bases at J, leaving 12 bases unmatched. Germline V gene data show CDR1 as MGHRA and CDR2 as YSYEKL. 13 Jbeta primers and 60 Vbeta primers were used for the PCR. Sequencing used immunoSEQ multiplex PCR; TCRdb keeps in-frame clones, though not all of them. The top ten hold around 5% of the sample, which has about 170,000 clones, about 83% seen once. These donors counted as nominally healthy when sampled, but unrecorded immune exposures were likely.

The specimen sequenced was PBMCs. The chain links TRBV4-1 to TRBJ1-1; 7 bases line up with TRBD1. This clonotype was sampled from a girl between 10 and 17 years old in good health and CMV-seropositive. The CDR3 DNA reads TGCGCCAGCAGCCAAGGGGTCCCAGGGACAGACCTCACTGAAGCTTTCTTT. It yields the protein CASSQGVPGTDLTEAFF.